Below, one T cell receptor (beta chain) is given with its context. This specimen comes from a study of OX40 agonist ivuxolimab in advanced cancers. Study background: The patients' treatment was ivuxolimab, an agonistic anti-OX40 (CD134) antibody. Patient treatment consisted of intravenous ivuxolimab administration every 2 weeks at 0.01 to 10 mg/kg.

Sampling of blood occurred at baseline, cycle 4 day 1, and cycle 7 day 1. The V end was cut by 1 base, the J end by 5 bases, with 11 bases between. Germline V gives CDR1 SGHTA, CDR2 FQGNSA. This CDR3 region has 14 residues. Generated by immunoSEQ multiplex PCR, the TCRdb table keeps only in-frame clones and is missing some. The data hold tens of thousands of clones, with 75% to 90% observed a single time. This TCR came from an adult with an advanced solid tumor such as melanoma, head and neck, liver or kidney cancer. The J gene is TRBJ1-2, the V gene TRBV7-2; a possible D gene is TRBD1 (6 bases). The source material was CD4+ or CD8+ T cells sorted from blood, sampled in a trial of the OX40 agonist ivuxolimab. The CDR3 DNA is TGTGCCAGCAGCTTAGTGGGGACACATTATGGCTACACCTTC. Amino acid sequence: CASSLVGTHYGYTF.